This T cell receptor beta chain was sequenced during a study of cytomegalovirus exposure and HLA in healthy donors (TCRdb year 2017). For the wider study: In an earlier analysis of some 610 of the donors, about 260 Gb of sequence data and about 110 million unique TCR beta sequences from 150 million to 200 million T cells were reported. An early release that covered some 640 HLA-typed donors contained about 300 gigabases of sequencing data and around 85 million unique TCR sequences. Of the 350 to 450 genotyped donors, roughly 80% fell in the genetic ancestry cluster associated with self-reported Caucasian donors. The study aimed to test whether cataloging public T cell receptors could reveal signatures of past pathogen exposure. The study used immunosequencing to profile the T cell repertoires of approximately 650 subjects and linked those repertoires to cytomegalovirus serostatus. Besides the first cohort of around 700 subjects, a separate validation cohort made up of roughly 120 different subjects was used. To predict cytomegalovirus infection status, the study combined high-throughput TCR immunosequencing, statistical association of individual TCRs with disease status, and machine learning. To study patterns of TCR occurrence, a later analysis re-analyzed previously published TCR beta repertoires from around 660 donors and added high-resolution HLA genotyping. In the later analysis, no new phenotypic data were used to find candidate immune exposures; instead, reliance was placed on TCR beta sequences and their occurrence across donors. An earlier analysis of approximately 630 of the donors applied high-throughput TCR beta sequencing to assess whether each TCR beta V gene segment acted as functional or pseudogenic. Donor age, sex, ethnicity and CMV serostatus were compiled alongside the repertoire data. In a later genetic analysis, genome-wide SNP genotypes for about 60% of the 666 donors were used, and that subset was treated as a discovery cohort. All discovery cohort repertoires had been generated on a single sequencing platform. Class I and class II HLA loci were covered by the typing at four-digit resolution. The number of typed donors differed by locus: roughly 620-630 for A, B, C, DRB1 and DQB1; some 540 for DQA1; about 600 for DPA1; and some 430 for DPB1. Five DR-DQ haplotypes were treated as single units for association and clustering because of strong linkage in the cohort. Among under 450 genotyped donors of the cohort, an average of about 240,000 unique TCR beta nucleotide sequences were sequenced per donor, around 18% of them non-productive. Overall study results and their limits: Most CMV-associated TCR beta chains appeared to be HLA-restricted in a later analysis, and the HLA associations seemed to be driven largely by CMV exposure. Correlated functional status among segregating V segments might be attributable to linkage disequilibrium, but an unknown experimental factor could not be ruled out. Across donors, most TCR sequences were observed very rarely, whereas some public TCRs were present in many individuals. In an earlier analysis of about 600 of the donors, most TCR beta V segments appeared in productive rearrangements about 87% or about 30% of the time, broadly matching IMGT annotations. Some IMGT-functional V segments, including TRBV6-2 and TRBV6-3, could not be distinguished by the 87-base-pair reads and were therefore excluded. A cluster of highly shared sequence variants was judged likely to represent a technical artifact of the sequencing pipeline. Strong co-occurrence of HLA alleles, especially DR and DQ, made assigning TCR associations to individual alleles difficult. Because HLA typing was missing for some donors at each locus, association tests included only the typed subset. Presence/absence analyses assumed roughly uniform sequencing depth across donors, an assumption that may not hold. In a later analysis, HLA-associated TCR beta chains were found to be more clonally expanded and to have lower generation probabilities than equally common non-associated chains. A later genetic analysis associated a missense DCLRE1C variant with V-gene and J-gene trimming of TCR beta chains, and an independent cohort replicated the association. According to the authors, the approach could potentially be generalized to other disease states and immunological phenotypes. The classifier was reported to diagnose cytomegalovirus status with high specificity and sensitivity in both the original cohort and the validation cohort. The cohort was sequenced for TCR beta chains only, and without alpha or paired-chain data the features that could be detected were limited. Compared with the 666-donor mean, donors in an Asian-associated ancestry cluster had fewer N-insertions in productive TCRs, according to a later genetic analysis. The earlier analysis of a few hundred of the donors excluded some 15 rarely observed V segments, including chromosome 9 orphons, because counts were too low. The study gave a list of more than 150 TCR beta chains associated with cytomegalovirus. A further reported finding was that TCR beta sequences accurately predicted the HLA-A and HLA-B alleles for most subjects in the first cohort. At a false discovery rate of 0.05, a later analysis linked under 20,000 TCR beta sequences to specific HLA alleles. In a later analysis, several top co-occurrence clusters were reported to appear linked to parvovirus B19, influenza, CMV and Epstein-Barr virus. Immune exposure information for the cohort was limited to CMV serostatus. A few of the identified cytomegalovirus-associated TCR beta chains were confirmed in vitro to be specific for cytomegalovirus antigens. In a later analysis, the rate of TCR association differed among HLA loci, with DRB1 alleles having the most associated TCRs and HLA-C alleles having the fewest.

On this clone: Its antigen specificity is not known. No qualities accompany the bases; no much larger clone lies one base away.

The cohort consisted of 666 healthy bone marrow donors. All cohort members were sampled while nominally healthy, although unrecorded immune exposures were likely present. The donor tested CMV seronegative, placing the donor among the roughly 340 seronegative members of the cohort. A peripheral blood sample was collected from each donor, and TCR beta sequencing was performed on peripheral blood mononuclear cells. The Qiagen DNeasy Blood Extraction Kit was used to extract genomic DNA from the blood cell samples. To prepare the library, the immunoSEQ multiplex PCR assay was applied. A mixture of 60 forward primers for TCR Vbeta segments and 13 reverse primers for TCR Jbeta segments was used in the multiplex PCR. Amplification of the CDR3 region of rearranged TCR beta genes was performed with a multiplex PCR assay on genomic DNA. The Illumina HiSeq System was used to sequence the amplified TCR beta libraries as 87-base-pair reads. As for how the authors treated the data: In a later analysis, about 80 million unique TCR beta chains were counted across the approximately 620 repertoires, and around 11 million of these chains were shared by at least two donors. Raw reads were error-corrected and collapsed into unique sequences with a nearest-neighbor algorithm that merged closely related sequences to remove PCR and sequencing errors. V, D and J gene segments were assigned by aligning CDR3 sequences to IMGT reference sequences. Each retained sequence needed at least a six-nucleotide match to both a V gene segment and a J gene segment. A rearrangement was called productive if the CDR3 had no stop codons and remained in frame with V and J, and every other rearrangement was called non-productive. Following IMGT convention, CDR3 was defined as the stretch from the second conserved V-encoded cysteine up to the conserved J-encoded phenylalanine. Sequences without an unambiguous match to a single V gene segment were excluded from the earlier analysis of 500 to 700 of the donors. An earlier analysis of 500 to 700 of the donors classified V segments as functional when productive rearrangements were above 56.7% and as segregating when the standard deviation between donors was above 5%. A statistical classification framework was built to diagnose cytomegalovirus status from the catalog of TCR beta chain sequences. In a later analysis, TCR nucleotide sequences were compared against IMGT/GENE-DB human TR gene sequences so that V and J genes could be assigned. A later analysis assigned CDR3 sequences and most-parsimonious VDJ recombination scenarios with the TCRdist pipeline. In a later analysis, each TCR beta chain was defined by its CDR3 amino acid sequence together with its V-gene family, and reads lacking a unique V-gene family were excluded. As a way to deal with suspected cross-contamination and a sequencing artifact, a later analysis dropped 592 nucleotide sequences that were highly shared and had low generation probability. A later analysis calculated a clonal expansion index for each public chain from normalized within-repertoire ranks of inferred template counts. A later analysis computed generation probabilities with a VDJ recombination model fitted to out-of-frame rearrangements, and checked the results against IGoR. In a later analysis, TCR-TCR, TCR-HLA and TCR-CMV co-occurrence was scored with hypergeometric tests, and a repertoire-size bias correction was applied to TCR pairs. False discovery rates were estimated in a later analysis by permuting HLA or CMV assignments 20 times. In a later analysis, co-occurring TCRs were grouped using DBSCAN, and TCRdist sequence similarity was added for clustering within HLA-allele-positive subsets. Repertoires with fewer than 30,000 or more than 120,000 public chains, plus five repertoires with anomalous nucleotide sharing, were excluded from co-occurrence clustering. The clones in this table, taken by TCRdb from immuneACCESS, are in-frame only. Not every clone is retained; where verified, under half of the shortfall comes from an unresolved V gene, and the cause of the rest is unknown. That table supplies the V and J calls and clone size; D and trimming were determined from the DNA. This sample has about 78,000 clones in its table, and 60% to 85% of those were observed once. 0.85% to 1.3% of the sample rests with the top ten.

V and J are truncated by 5 bases and 5 bases respectively, leaving an intervening sequence of 13 bases. From a lookup of the germline V gene, CDR1 and CDR2 are SGHVS and FQNEAQ. Counted from cysteine to phenylalanine, this CDR3 has 14 amino acids. The CDR3 DNA has 42 bases and is translated from base 1. This TCR came from a male donor in good health and CMV-seronegative. The sequence links TRBV7-8 to TRBJ1-5, with an unclear D gene assignment. The sequencing input was PBMCs. In nucleotide form, the sequence is TGTGCCAGCAGCCAAGACCGGGAAGATCAGCCCCAGCATTTT. Its protein reads: CASSQDREDQPQHF.